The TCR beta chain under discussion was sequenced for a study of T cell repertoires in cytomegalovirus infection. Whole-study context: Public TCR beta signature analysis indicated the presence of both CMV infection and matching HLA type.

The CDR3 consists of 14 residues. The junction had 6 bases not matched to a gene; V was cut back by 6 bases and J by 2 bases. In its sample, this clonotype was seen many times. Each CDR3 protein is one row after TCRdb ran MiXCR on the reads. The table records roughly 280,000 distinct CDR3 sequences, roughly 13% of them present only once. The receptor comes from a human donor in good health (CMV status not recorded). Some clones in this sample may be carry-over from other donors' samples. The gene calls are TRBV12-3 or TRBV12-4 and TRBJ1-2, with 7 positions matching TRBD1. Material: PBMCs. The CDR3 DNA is TGTGCCAGCAGAATCACGACAGGGAACTATGGCTACACCTTC. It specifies CASRITTGNYGYTF.